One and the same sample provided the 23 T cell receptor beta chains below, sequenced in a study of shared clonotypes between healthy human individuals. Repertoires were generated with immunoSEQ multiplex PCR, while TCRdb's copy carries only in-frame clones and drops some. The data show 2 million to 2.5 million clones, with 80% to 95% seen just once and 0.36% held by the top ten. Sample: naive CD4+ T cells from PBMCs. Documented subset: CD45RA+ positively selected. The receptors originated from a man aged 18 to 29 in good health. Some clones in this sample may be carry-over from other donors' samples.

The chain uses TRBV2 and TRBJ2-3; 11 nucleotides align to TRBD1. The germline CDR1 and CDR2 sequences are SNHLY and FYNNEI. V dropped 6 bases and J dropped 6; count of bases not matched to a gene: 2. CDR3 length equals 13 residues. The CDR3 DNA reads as TGTGCCAGCAGGGACAGGGGGCCCGATACGCAGTATTTT. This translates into CASRDRGPDTQYF.

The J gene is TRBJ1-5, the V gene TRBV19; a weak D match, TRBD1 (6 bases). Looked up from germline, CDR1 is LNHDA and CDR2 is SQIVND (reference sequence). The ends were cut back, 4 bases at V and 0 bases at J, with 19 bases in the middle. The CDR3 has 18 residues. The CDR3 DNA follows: TGTGCCAGTAGTACCTACAGGGCCGGAGATCCTAGCAATCAGCCCCAGCATTTT. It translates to CASSTYRAGDPSNQPQHF. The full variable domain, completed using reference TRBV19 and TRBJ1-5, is DGGITQSPKYLFRKEGQNVTLSCEQNLNHDAMYWYRQDPGQGLRLIYYSQIVNDFQKGDIAEGYSVSREKKESFPLTVTSAQKNPTAFYLCASSTYRAGDPSNQPQHFGDGTRLSIL.

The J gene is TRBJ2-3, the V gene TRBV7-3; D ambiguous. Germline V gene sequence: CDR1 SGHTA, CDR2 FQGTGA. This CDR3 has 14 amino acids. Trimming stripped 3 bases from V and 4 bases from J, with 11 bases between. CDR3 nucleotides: TGTGCCAGCAGCTTCCCGAAACGGGCAGATACGCAGTATTTT. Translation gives CASSFPKRADTQYF.

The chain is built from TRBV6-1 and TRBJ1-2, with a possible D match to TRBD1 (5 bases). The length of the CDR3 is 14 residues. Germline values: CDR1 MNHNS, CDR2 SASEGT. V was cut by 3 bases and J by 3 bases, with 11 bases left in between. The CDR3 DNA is TGTGCCAGCAGTGAGCAACGGGGGGACTATGGCTACACCTTC. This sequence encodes CASSEQRGDYGYTF.

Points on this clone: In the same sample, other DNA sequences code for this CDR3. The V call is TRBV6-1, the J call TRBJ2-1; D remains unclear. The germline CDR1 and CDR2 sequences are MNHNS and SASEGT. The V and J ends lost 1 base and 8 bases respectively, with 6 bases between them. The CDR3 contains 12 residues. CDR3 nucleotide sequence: TGTGCCAGCAGTGAAGTCGGCTATGAGCAGTTCTTC. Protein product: CASSEVGYEQFF.

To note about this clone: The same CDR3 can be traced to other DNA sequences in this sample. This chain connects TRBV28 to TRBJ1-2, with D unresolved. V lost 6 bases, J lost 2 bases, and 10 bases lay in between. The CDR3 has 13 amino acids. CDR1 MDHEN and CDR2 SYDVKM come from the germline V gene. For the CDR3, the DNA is TGTGCCAGCAGCCCTCCGAGCAACTATGGCTACACCTTC. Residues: CASSPPSNYGYTF.

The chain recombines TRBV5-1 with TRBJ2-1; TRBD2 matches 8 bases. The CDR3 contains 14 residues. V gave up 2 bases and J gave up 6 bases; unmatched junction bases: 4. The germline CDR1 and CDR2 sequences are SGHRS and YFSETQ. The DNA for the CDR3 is TGCGCCAGCAGCTTAGCGGGAGTTCCCAATGAGCAGTTCTTC. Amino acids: CASSLAGVPNEQFF.

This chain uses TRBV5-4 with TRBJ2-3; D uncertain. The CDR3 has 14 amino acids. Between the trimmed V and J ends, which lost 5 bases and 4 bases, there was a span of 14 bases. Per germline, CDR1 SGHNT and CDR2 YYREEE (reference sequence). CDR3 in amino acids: CASSSFQVSDTQYF. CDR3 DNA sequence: TGTGCCAGCAGTTCGTTTCAGGTTTCAGATACGCAGTATTTT.

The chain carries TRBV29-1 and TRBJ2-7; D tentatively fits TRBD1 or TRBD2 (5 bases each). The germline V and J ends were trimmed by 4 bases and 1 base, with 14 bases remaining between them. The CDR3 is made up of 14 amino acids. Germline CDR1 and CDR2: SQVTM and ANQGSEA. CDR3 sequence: CSVGKGTMSYEQYF. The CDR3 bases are TGCAGCGTTGGGAAAGGGACGATGTCCTACGAGCAGTACTTC.

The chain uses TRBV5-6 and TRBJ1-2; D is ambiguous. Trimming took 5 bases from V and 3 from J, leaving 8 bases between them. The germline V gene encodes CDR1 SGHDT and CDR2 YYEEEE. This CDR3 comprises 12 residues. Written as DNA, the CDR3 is TGTGCCAGCAGTTCGGTGGACTATGGCTACACCTTC. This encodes CASSSVDYGYTF.

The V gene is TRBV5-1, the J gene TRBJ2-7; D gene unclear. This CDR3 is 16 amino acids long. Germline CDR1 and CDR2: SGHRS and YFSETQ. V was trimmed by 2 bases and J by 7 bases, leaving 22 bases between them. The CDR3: CASSLPFGSLKEEQYF. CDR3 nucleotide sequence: TGCGCCAGCAGCTTACCATTCGGATCCCTTAAAGAGGAGCAGTACTTC.

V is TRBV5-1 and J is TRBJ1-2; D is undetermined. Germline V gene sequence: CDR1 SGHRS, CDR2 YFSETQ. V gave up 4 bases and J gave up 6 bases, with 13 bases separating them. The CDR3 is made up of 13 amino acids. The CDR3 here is CASSPGRNDGYTF. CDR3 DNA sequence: TGCGCCAGCAGCCCCGGAAGGAACGATGGCTACACCTTC. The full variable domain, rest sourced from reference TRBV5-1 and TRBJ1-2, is KAGVTQTPRYLIKTRGQQVTLSCSPISGHRSVSWYQQTPGQGLQFLFEYFSETQRNKGNFPGRFSGRQFSNSRSEMNVSTLELGDSALYLCASSPGRNDGYTFGSGTRLTVV.

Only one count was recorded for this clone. Written as DNA, the CDR3 is TGTGCCAGCCTGCCTGGGACTAGCTCCTACGAGCAGTACTTC. It is translated as CASLPGTSSYEQYF. The chain carries TRBV28 and TRBJ2-7; 8 nucleotides match TRBD2. The CDR3 totals 14 residues. Per germline, CDR1 MDHEN and CDR2 SYDVKM. Trimming removed 8 bases from V and 0 bases from J; junction bases left unmatched: 6.

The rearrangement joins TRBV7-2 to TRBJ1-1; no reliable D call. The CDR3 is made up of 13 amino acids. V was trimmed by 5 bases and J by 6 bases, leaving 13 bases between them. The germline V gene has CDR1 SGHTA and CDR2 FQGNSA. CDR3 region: CASSPSSRAEAFF. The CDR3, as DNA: TGTGCCAGCAGCCCCTCGTCTAGGGCTGAAGCTTTCTTT.

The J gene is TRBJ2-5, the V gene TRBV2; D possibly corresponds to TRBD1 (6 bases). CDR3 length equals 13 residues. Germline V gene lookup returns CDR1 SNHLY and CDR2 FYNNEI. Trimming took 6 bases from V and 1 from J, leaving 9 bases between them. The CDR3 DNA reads TGTGCCAGCAGGCAGGACAGCCAAGAGACCCAGTACTTC. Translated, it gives CASRQDSQETQYF.

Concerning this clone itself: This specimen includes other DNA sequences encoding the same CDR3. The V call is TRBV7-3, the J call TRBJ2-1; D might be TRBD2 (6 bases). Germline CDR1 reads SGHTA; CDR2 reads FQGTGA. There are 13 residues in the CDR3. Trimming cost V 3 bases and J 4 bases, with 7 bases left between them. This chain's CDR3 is CASSFGTYNEQFF. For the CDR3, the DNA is TGTGCCAGCAGCTTTGGGACTTACAATGAGCAGTTCTTC.

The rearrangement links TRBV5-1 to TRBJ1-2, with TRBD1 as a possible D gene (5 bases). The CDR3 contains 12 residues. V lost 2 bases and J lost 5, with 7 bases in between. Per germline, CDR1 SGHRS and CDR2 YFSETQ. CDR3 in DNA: TGCGCCAGCAGCTTCGACAGATATGGCTACACCTTC. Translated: CASSFDRYGYTF.

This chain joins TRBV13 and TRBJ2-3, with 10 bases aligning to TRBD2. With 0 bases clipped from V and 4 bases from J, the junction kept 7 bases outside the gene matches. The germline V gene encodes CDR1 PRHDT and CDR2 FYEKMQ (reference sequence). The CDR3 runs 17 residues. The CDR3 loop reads CASSLGSPSGSPDTQYF. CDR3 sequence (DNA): TGTGCCAGCAGCTTAGGAAGCCCTAGCGGGAGTCCAGATACGCAGTATTTT.

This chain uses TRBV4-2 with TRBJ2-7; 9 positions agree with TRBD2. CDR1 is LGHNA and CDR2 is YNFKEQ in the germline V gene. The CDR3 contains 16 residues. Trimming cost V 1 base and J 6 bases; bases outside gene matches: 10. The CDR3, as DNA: TGTGCCAGCAGCCAAGTTCGGGCTAGCGGGGTCCGCGAGCAGTACTTC. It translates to CASSQVRASGVREQYF.

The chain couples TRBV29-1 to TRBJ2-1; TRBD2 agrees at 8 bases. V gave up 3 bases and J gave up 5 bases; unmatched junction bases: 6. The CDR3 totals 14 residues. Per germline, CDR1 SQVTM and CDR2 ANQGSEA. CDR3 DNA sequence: TGCAGCGTTGAGGGGACTAGGTGGGACAATGAGCAGTTCTTC. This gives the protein CSVEGTRWDNEQFF.

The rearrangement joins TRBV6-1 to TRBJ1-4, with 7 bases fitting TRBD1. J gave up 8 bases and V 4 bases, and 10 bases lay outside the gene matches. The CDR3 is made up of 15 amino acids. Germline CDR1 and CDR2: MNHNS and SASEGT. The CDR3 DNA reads TGTGCCAGCAGTGCAGCGGACAGGCAAGGCGAAAAACTGTTTTTT. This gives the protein CASSAADRQGEKLFF.

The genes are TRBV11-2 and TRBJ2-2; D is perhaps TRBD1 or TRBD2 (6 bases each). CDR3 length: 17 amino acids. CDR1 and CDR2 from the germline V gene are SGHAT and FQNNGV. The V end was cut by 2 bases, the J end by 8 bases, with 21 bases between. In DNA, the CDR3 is TGTGCCAGCAGCTTAAGGAGACTAGGGGGTTTCATGGGGGAGCTGTTTTTT. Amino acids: CASSLRRLGGFMGELFF. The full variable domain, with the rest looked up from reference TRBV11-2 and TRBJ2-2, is EAGVAQSPRYKIIEKRQSVAFWCNPISGHATLYWYQQILGQGPKLLIQFQNNGVVDDSQLPKDRFSAERLKGVDSTLKIQPAKLEDSAVYLCASSLRRLGGFMGELFFGEGSRLTVL.

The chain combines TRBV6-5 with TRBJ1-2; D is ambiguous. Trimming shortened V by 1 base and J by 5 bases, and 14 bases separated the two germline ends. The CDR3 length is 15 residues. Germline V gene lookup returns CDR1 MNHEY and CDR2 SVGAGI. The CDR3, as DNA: TGTGCCAGCAGTTACTATGCCCAAGTGCGGTATGGCTACACCTTC. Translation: CASSYYAQVRYGYTF.